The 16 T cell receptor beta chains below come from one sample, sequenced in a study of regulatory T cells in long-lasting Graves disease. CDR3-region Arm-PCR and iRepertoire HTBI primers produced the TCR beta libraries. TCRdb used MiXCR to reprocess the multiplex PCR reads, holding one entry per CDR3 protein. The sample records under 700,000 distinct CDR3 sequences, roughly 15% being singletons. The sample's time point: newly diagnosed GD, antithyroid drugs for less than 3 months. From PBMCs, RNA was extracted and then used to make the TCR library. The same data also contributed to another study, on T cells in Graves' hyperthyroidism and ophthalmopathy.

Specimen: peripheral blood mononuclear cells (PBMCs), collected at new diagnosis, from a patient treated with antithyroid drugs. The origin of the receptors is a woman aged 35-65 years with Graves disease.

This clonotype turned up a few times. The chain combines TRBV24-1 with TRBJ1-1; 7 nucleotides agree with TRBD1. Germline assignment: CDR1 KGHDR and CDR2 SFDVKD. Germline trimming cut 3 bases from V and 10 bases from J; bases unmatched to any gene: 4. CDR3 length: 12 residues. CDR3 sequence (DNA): TGTGCCACCAGTGATATGACAGGGTCAGCTTTCTTT. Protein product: CATSDMTGSAFF.

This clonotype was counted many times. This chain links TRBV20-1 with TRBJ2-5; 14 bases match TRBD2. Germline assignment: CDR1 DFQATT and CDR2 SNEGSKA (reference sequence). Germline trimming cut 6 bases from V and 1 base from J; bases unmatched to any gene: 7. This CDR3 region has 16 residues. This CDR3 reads CSAKGLAGGIQETQYF. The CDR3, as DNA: TGCAGTGCCAAAGGACTAGCGGGGGGTATCCAAGAGACCCAGTACTTC.

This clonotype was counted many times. CDR3 amino acids: CASSLASGINEAFF. In DNA, the CDR3 is TGCGCCAGCAGCTTGGCCTCAGGGATTAATGAAGCTTTCTTT. The rearrangement links TRBV5-1 to TRBJ1-1; a weak D match, TRBD1 (5 bases). This CDR3 comprises 14 residues. Per the germline V gene, CDR1 is SGHRS and CDR2 is YFSETQ. The V end was cut by 0 bases, the J end by 7 bases, with 13 bases between.

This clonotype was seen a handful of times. The CDR3 loop is CASSFREGRESYTDTQYF. CDR3 bases: TGTGCCAGCAGTTTCCGGGAGGGCAGGGAGTCTTACACAGATACGCAGTATTTT. The V and J genes are TRBV27 and TRBJ2-3, with 8 bases matching TRBD2. This CDR3 spans 18 amino acids. CDR1 is MNHEY, CDR2 SMNVEV, per germline (reference sequence). Trimming cost V 3 bases and J 2 bases; bases outside gene matches: 13.

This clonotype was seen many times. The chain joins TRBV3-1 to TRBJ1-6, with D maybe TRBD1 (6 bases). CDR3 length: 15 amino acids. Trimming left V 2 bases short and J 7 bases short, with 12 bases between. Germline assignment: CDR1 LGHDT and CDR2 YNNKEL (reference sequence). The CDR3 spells CASSQSGGPNSPLHF. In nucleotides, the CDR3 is TGTGCCAGCAGCCAATCCGGGGGGCCGAATTCACCCCTCCACTTT.

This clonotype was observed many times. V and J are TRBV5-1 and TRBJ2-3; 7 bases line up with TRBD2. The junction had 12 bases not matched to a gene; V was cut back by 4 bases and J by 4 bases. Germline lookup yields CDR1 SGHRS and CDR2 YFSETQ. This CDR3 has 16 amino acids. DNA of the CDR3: TGCGCCAGCAGCGGTGCGGGAGCGCCAAGCGCAGATACGCAGTATTTT. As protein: CASSGAGAPSADTQYF.

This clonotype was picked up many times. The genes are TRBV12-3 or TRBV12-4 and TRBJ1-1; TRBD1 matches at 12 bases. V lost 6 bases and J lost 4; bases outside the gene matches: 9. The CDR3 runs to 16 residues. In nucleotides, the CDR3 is TGTGCCAGCAGCCCCGGGACAGGGGGCCTGGGCACTGAAGCTTTCTTT. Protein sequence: CASSPGTGGLGTEAFF.

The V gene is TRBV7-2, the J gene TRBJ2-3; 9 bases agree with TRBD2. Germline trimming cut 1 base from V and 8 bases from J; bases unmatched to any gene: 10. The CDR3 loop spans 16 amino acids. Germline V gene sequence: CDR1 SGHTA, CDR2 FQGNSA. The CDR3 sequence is CASSLESGGFPGTQYF. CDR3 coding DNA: TGTGCCAGCAGCTTAGAGAGCGGGGGGTTTCCAGGTACGCAGTATTTT.

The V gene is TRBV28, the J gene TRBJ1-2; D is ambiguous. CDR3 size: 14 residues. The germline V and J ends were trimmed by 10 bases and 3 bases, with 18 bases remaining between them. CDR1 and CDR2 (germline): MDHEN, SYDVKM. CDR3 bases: TGTGCCACCCGCGGAGTGGCTCTGGACTATGGCTACACCTTC. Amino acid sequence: CATRGVALDYGYTF.

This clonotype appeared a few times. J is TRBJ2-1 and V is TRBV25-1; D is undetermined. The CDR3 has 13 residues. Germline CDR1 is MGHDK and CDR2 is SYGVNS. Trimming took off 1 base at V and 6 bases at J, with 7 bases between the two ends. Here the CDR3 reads CASSEFSGNEQFF. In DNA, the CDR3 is TGTGCCAGCAGTGAATTTTCGGGCAATGAGCAGTTCTTC. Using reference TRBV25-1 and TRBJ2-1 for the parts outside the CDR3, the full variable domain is EADIYQTPRYLVIGTGKKITLECSQTMGHDKMYWYQQDPGMELHLIHYSYGVNSTEKGDLSSESTVSRIRTEHFPLTLESARPSHTSQYLCASSEFSGNEQFFGPGTRLTVL.

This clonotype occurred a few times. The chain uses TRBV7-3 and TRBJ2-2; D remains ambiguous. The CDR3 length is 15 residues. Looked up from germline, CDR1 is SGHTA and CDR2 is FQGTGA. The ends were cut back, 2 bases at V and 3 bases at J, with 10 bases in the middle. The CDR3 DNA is TGTGCCAGCAGCTTAGCCCCTCATGACACCGGGGAGCTGTTTTTT. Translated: CASSLAPHDTGELFF.

CDR3 residues: CASGGTANYGYTF. DNA of the CDR3: TGTGCCAGCGGGGGGACAGCAAACTATGGCTACACCTTC. V usage is TRBV6-1 and J usage is TRBJ1-2, with 7 bases lining up with TRBD1. The CDR3 has 13 residues. Germline values: CDR1 MNHNS, CDR2 SASEGT. V gave up 8 bases and J gave up 2 bases; unmatched junction bases: 5.

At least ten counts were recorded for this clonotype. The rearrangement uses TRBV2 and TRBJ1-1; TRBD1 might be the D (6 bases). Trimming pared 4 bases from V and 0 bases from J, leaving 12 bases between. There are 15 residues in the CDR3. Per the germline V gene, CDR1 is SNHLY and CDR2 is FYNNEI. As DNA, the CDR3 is TGTGCCAGCAGTGTGACAGGATCCCTGAACACTGAAGCTTTCTTT. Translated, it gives CASSVTGSLNTEAFF.

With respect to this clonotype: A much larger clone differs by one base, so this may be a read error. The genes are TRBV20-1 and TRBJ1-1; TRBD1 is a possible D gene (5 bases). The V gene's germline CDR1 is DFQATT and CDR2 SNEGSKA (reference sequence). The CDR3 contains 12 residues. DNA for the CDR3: TGCAGTGCTTGGGGGGGAGGTACTGGAGCTTTCTTT. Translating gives CSAWGGGTGAFF.

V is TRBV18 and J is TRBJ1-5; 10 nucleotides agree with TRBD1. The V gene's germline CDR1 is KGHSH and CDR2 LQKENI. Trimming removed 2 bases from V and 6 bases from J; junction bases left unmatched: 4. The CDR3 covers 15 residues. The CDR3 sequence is CASSPGTGDRQPQHF. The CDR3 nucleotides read TGTGCCAGCTCACCAGGGACAGGGGACCGTCAGCCCCAGCATTTT.

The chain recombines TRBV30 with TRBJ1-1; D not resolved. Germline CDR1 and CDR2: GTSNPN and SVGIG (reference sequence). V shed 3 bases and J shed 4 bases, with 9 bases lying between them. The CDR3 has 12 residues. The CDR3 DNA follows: TGTGCCTGGAGCCGCCAGTTCACTGAAGCTTTCTTT. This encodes CAWSRQFTEAFF.